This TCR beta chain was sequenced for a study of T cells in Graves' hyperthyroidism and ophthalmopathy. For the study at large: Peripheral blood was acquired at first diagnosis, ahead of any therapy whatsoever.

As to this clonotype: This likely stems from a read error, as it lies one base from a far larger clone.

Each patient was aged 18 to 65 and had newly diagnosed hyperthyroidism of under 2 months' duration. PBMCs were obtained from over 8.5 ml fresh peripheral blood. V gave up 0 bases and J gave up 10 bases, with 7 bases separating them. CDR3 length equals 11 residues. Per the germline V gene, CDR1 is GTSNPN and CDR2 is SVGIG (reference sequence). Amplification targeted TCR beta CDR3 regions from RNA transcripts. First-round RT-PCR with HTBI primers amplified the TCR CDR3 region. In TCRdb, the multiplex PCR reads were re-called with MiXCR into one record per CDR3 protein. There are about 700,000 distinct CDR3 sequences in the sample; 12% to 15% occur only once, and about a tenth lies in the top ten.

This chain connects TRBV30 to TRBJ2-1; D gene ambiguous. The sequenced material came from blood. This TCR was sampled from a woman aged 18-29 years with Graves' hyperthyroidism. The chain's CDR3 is CAWSVGYEQFF. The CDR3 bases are TGTGCCTGGAGTGTTGGCTACGAGCAGTTCTTC. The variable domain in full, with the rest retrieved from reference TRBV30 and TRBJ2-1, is SQTIHQWPATLVQPVGSPLSLECTVEGTSNPNLYWYRQAAGRGLQLLFYSVGIGQISSEVPQNLSASRPQDRQFILSSKKLLLSDSGFYLCAWSVGYEQFFGPGTRLTVL.